What follows describes a single T cell receptor (beta chain). The data were produced by immunoSEQ multiplex PCR, yet TCRdb's version contains in-frame clones alone and is incomplete. Here the sample spans 550,000 to 600,000 clones, roughly 79% being singletons. This entry is derived from a study of shared clonotypes between healthy human individuals. The CDR3 sequence is 11 residues long. Between the trimmed V and J ends, which lost 3 bases and 7 bases, there was a span of 3 bases. CDR1 and CDR2 from the germline V gene are SGHNT and YENEEA. Source material: PBMCs. The chain has TRBV11-3 and TRBJ2-2, with D hard to call. This receptor was obtained from a woman aged 40 to 50 in good health. Some clones in this sample may be carry-over from other donors' samples. The CDR3: CASSFGGELFF. For the CDR3, the DNA is TGTGCCAGCAGCTTCGGCGGGGAGCTGTTTTTT. The whole variable domain, filled in from reference TRBV11-3 and TRBJ2-2, reads EAGVVQSPRYKIIEKKQPVAFWCNPISGHNTLYWYLQNLGQGPELLIRYENEEAVDDSQLPKDRFSAERLKGVDSTLKIQPAELGDSAVYLCASSFGGELFFGEGSRLTVL.